Below are 5 T cell receptor beta chains sequenced from a single sample in a study of tumor and adjacent non-tumor tissue in lung cancer (dated by TCRdb to the late 2010s). Libraries were prepared through multiplex PCR. The instrument given in TCRdb is Illumina HiSeq 2500. TCRbeta libraries were constructed through three rounds of nested PCR with primers (Table S4) according to protocols adapted from ARM-PCR. TCRdb handled the public reads itself, with Q25 trimming in fastp and clone calling in MiXCR, and kept productive beta chains. Each CDR3 protein appears once, grouped with its most common genes and DNA. This sample comprises approximately 100,000 distinct CDR3 sequences, less than 75% of them detected only once. Roughly 19% of the sample lies in the top ten. RNA was isolated from bulk unsorted tissue, and RNA quality was assessed with a NanoDrop ND-1000 and an Agilent 2100. For the normal lung samples, distant non-tumor tissue was collected more than 3 cm away from the tumor edge.

The sequenced sample was distant non-tumor lung tissue. The receptors come from a man aged 30 to 45 with non-small cell lung cancer.

Turning to this clonotype: Without the conserved terminal phenylalanine or tryptophan, this CDR3 likely stems from a read error. J is TRBJ2-2 and V is TRBV6-2 or TRBV6-3, with 7 positions matching TRBD1. The J segment lost 2 bases and the V segment lost 7 bases, leaving 10 bases of the junction unmatched. The V gene's germline CDR1 is MNHEY and CDR2 SVGEGT. The CDR3 extends over 16 amino acids. DNA for the CDR3: TGTGCCAGCACCCTAATGGGACAGCTAAACACCGGGGAGCTGTTTTAT. Protein: CASTLMGQLNTGELFY.

A word on this clonotype: At one of its ends the junction is not consistent with the germline gene, which may arise from a read error. J is TRBJ2-7 and V is TRBV6-5; D not certain. CDR1 and CDR2 (germline): MNHEY, SVGAGI. This CDR3 has 13 amino acids. CDR3 in amino acids: CASSYSHGREQWF. The CDR3 DNA follows: TGTGCCAGCAGTTACTCGCACGGACGCGAGCAGTGGTTC.

About this clonotype: The DNA is left out, because the CDR3 cannot be placed on it with certainty; the CDR3 is given as TCRdb lists it. This chain uses TRBV6-5 with TRBJ2-7; TRBD1 is the table's D call and was not checked against the DNA. In germline, CDR1 is MNHEY, CDR2 SVGAGI. From its first to its last residue, the CDR3 has 17 amino acids. The CDR3 is CASTMEVGTGNSYEQYF.

This CDR3 is CSALIVTSVLHEQFF. The CDR3 bases are TGCAGTGCCCTGATCGTGACTAGCGTTCTTCATGAGCAGTTCTTC. V and J are TRBV20-1 and TRBJ2-1; 8 positions agree with TRBD2. Looked up from germline, CDR1 is DFQATT and CDR2 is SNEGSKA (reference sequence). V trimming: 6 bases; J trimming: 8 bases; junction bases outside the gene matches: 15. The CDR3 spans 15 residues.

Points on this clonotype: The conserved closing phenylalanine or tryptophan is absent in this CDR3, likely reflecting a read error. V usage is TRBV4-3 and J usage is TRBJ2-3, with D possibly being TRBD1 or TRBD2 (6 bases each). Between the trimmed V and J ends, which lost 0 bases and 7 bases, there was a span of 17 bases. CDR3 length: 16 amino acids. Germline CDR1 and CDR2: LGHNA and YSLEER. CDR3 region: CASSQDGGQGTYTQYS. CDR3 bases: TGCGCCAGCAGCCAAGATGGGGGGCAGGGGACATATACGCAGTATTCT.